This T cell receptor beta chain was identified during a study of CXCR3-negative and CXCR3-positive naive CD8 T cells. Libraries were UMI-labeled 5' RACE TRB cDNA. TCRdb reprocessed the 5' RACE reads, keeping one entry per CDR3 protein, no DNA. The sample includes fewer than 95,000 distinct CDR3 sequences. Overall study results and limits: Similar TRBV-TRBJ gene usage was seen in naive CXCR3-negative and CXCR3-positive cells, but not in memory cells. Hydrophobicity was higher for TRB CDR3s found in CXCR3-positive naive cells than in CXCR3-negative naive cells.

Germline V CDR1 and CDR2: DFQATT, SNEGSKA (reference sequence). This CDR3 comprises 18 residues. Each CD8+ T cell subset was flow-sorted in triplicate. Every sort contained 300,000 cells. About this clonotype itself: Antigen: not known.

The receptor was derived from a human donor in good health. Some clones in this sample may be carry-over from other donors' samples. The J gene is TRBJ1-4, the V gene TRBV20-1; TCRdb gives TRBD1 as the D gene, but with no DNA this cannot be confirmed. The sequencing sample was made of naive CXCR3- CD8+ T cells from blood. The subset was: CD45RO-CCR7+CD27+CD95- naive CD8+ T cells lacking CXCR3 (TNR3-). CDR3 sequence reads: CSATTGTGGDILGEKLFF.